The 22 T cell receptor beta chains below come from one sample, sequenced in a study of identical twins. TCRdb reanalysed the 5' RACE reads using MiXCR and keeps one entry per CDR3 protein. This sample has 1.5 million to 2 million distinct CDR3 sequences, with under 35% found just once. Sequencing was performed on cord blood. These receptors originate from a newborn girl in good health.

CDR3 loop: CASVRQGISGNTIYF. The CDR3, as DNA: TGTGCCAGCGTCAGACAGGGGATCTCTGGAAACACCATATATTTT. J is TRBJ1-3 and V is TRBV28, with 8 bases identical to TRBD1. The ends lost 8 bases at V and 0 bases at J; junction bases unmatched: 6. Looked up from germline, CDR1 is MDHEN and CDR2 is SYDVKM. This CDR3 has 15 amino acids.

As for this clonotype: A clone one base away is much larger, so this may be a read error. The V call is TRBV12-3 or TRBV12-4, the J call TRBJ2-1; a possible D gene is TRBD2 (6 bases). This CDR3 spans 14 amino acids. CDR3 amino acids: CTSSYSEAGYEQFF. In nucleotides, the CDR3 is TGTACCAGCAGTTATTCCGAGGCGGGGTATGAGCAGTTCTTC.

V and J are TRBV7-2 and TRBJ2-5; 8 bases match TRBD2. Germline V gene data show CDR1 as SGHTA and CDR2 as FQGNSA. V gave up 5 bases and J gave up 4 bases; unmatched junction bases: 9. The CDR3 is 15 amino acids. CDR3 region: CASSPPPGGPETQYF. As DNA, the CDR3 is TGTGCCAGCAGCCCCCCGCCGGGAGGGCCAGAGACCCAGTACTTC.

The chain links TRBV6-1 to TRBJ1-1; TRBD1 is a possible D gene (5 bases). CDR1 is MNHNS, CDR2 SASEGT, per germline. This CDR3 is 16 amino acids long. V was clipped by 2 bases and J by 0 bases, with 13 bases between them. The CDR3 loop is CASSESWGGLNTEAFF. The CDR3 bases are TGTGCCAGCAGTGAAAGTTGGGGGGGGTTGAACACTGAAGCTTTCTTT.

The CDR3 nucleotides are TGTGCCAGCAGCCAAGAAGAACTAGCGGGCTCCTACGAGCAGTACTTC. It translates to CASSQEELAGSYEQYF. The chain couples TRBV3-1 to TRBJ2-7, with 9 nucleotides matching TRBD2. V was clipped by 0 bases and J by 0 bases; unmatched bases: 3. Per germline, CDR1 LGHDT and CDR2 YNNKEL (reference sequence). This CDR3 comprises 16 residues.

This sequence joins TRBV18 and TRBJ2-5, with D maybe TRBD2 (5 bases). The J call may be incorrect, as the DNA end agrees better with TRBJ2-7. Per germline, CDR1 KGHSH and CDR2 LQKENI. The CDR3 is 12 residues long. DNA of the CDR3: TGTGCCAGCTCATCCGGGAACCACGAGCAGTACTTC. This sequence encodes CASSSGNHEQYF.

This sequence joins TRBV10-3 and TRBJ2-7; D might be TRBD1 (5 bases). The germline V and J ends were trimmed by 4 bases and 1 base, with 17 bases remaining between them. CDR1 ENHRY and CDR2 SYGVKD come from the germline V gene. The CDR3 has 16 amino acids. The CDR3 bases are TGTGCCATCAGTGGGATGGGGCAGGAAAAGTCCTACGAGCAGTACTTC. Translated, it gives CAISGMGQEKSYEQYF.

CDR3 sequence reads: CASSVGGQGRQFF. The CDR3 DNA sequence: TGTGCCAGCAGCGTAGGGGGACAGGGTAGGCAGTTCTTC. The J gene is TRBJ2-1, the V gene TRBV9; 9 nucleotides align to TRBD1. There are 13 residues in the CDR3. V gave up 0 bases and J gave up 12 bases; unmatched junction bases: 4. Germline assignment: CDR1 SGDLS and CDR2 YYNGEE.

The chain joins TRBV20-1 to TRBJ2-6; D is uncertain. V gave up 2 bases and J gave up 1 base, with 6 bases separating them. The CDR3 consists of 14 residues. Germline loops: CDR1 DFQATT, CDR2 SNEGSKA (reference sequence). CDR3 in amino acids: CSARRRSGANVLTF. The DNA of the CDR3 is TGCAGTGCTAGAAGGAGATCTGGGGCCAACGTCCTGACTTTC.

This clonotype was seen only a few times. The rearrangement uses TRBV10-3 and TRBJ2-3; TRBD2 might be the D (6 bases). V was cut by 7 bases and J by 0 bases, with 8 bases left in between. The CDR3 totals 13 residues. Germline lookup yields CDR1 ENHRY and CDR2 SYGVKD. This CDR3 reads CAIMGTSTDTQYF. In DNA form, the CDR3 reads TGTGCCATCATGGGGACTAGCACAGATACGCAGTATTTT.

This clonotype turned up a few times. Sequence at one end of the junction differs from germline and may be a read error. The chain employs TRBV7-9 and TRBJ1-1; D remains unclear. Germline CDR1 reads SEHNR; CDR2 reads FQNEAQ (reference sequence). This CDR3 has 13 residues. The CDR3 region is CASSLMANAEAFF. The CDR3 DNA reads as TGTGCCAGCAGCTTAATGGCGAACGCTGAAGCTTTCTTT.

This clonotype has only a few counts. As DNA, the CDR3 is TGCGCCAGCAGCTTGGGGGCAGGGGTTGAAAAACTGTTTTTT. It encodes CASSLGAGVEKLFF. V usage is TRBV5-1 and J usage is TRBJ1-4, with a tentative D call TRBD1 (6 bases). Per the germline V gene, CDR1 is SGHRS and CDR2 is YFSETQ. Trimming took off 0 bases at V and 7 bases at J, with 10 bases between the two ends. The CDR3 consists of 14 residues. Drawing the rest from reference TRBV5-1 and TRBJ1-4, the complete variable domain is KAGVTQTPRYLIKTRGQQVTLSCSPISGHRSVSWYQQTPGQGLQFLFEYFSETQRNKGNFPGRFSGRQFSNSRSEMNVSTLELGDSALYLCASSLGAGVEKLFFGSGTQLSVL.

The chain uses TRBV6-5 and TRBJ2-5; D not resolved. The J call may be faulty, since TRBJ2-7 better matches the DNA end. There are 13 residues in the CDR3. CDR1 and CDR2 (germline): MNHEY, SVGAGI. The CDR3 DNA reads TGTGCCAGCAATCCGACTGGCTGGTACGAGCAGTACTTC. This encodes CASNPTGWYEQYF.

This chain's CDR3 is CASSERAGYQETQYF. Written as DNA, the CDR3 is TGTGCCAGCAGTGAACGGGCCGGTTACCAAGAGACCCAGTACTTC. V usage is TRBV25-1 and J usage is TRBJ2-5, with no clear D. Trimming took off 2 bases at V and 0 bases at J, with 10 bases between the two ends. Germline lookup yields CDR1 MGHDK and CDR2 SYGVNS. This CDR3 region has 15 residues.

There are a few counts of this clonotype. This rearrangement joins TRBV7-9 to TRBJ2-3; D gene ambiguous. Germline CDR1 is SEHNR and CDR2 is FQNEAQ (reference sequence). The CDR3 is 14 residues long. V was trimmed by 2 bases and J by 5 bases, leaving 11 bases between them. The CDR3 loop reads CASSLWPAQDTQYF. CDR3 DNA: TGTGCCAGCAGCTTATGGCCTGCACAAGATACGCAGTATTTT.

V usage is TRBV5-6 and J usage is TRBJ2-1, with 15 positions matching TRBD2. The J call could be wrong; TRBJ2-7 is a better fit for the DNA end. CDR1 and CDR2 from the germline V gene are SGHDT and YYEEEE. The CDR3 runs to 18 residues. The CDR3 nucleotides are TGTGCCAGCAGCTTGCCCGGACTAGCGGGGGGGCTTTACAATGAGCAGTACTTC. It translates to CASSLPGLAGGLYNEQYF.

As to this clonotype: A much bigger clone sits one base away, suggesting this may be a read error. The rearrangement uses TRBV5-1 and TRBJ2-6, with D tentatively TRBD1 (5 bases). Germline CDR1 reads SGHRS; CDR2 reads YFSETQ. The CDR3 is 15 residues long. CDR3 amino acids: CASSSPISGADVLTF. Here the CDR3 DNA reads TGCGCCAGCAGCTCCCCTATCTCTGGGGCCGACGTCCTGACTTTC.

The rearrangement uses TRBV7-8 and TRBJ2-5; D is unresolved. Trimming shortened V by 1 base and J by 2 bases, and 14 bases separated the two germline ends. CDR1 SGHVS and CDR2 FQNEAQ come from the germline V gene. This CDR3 region has 16 residues. The CDR3 reads CASSLVLASLQETQYF. DNA for the CDR3: TGTGCCAGCAGCTTAGTCTTGGCTAGTTTGCAAGAGACCCAGTACTTC.

This chain links TRBV6-2 or TRBV6-3 with TRBJ2-2, with D tentatively TRBD2 (5 bases). V dropped 4 bases and J dropped 1 base, with 7 bases sitting between them. Germline V gene lookup returns CDR1 MNHEY and CDR2 SVGEGT. The CDR3 extends over 14 amino acids. CDR3 in DNA: TGTGCCAGCAGTTTTCGGGAGAACACCGGGGAGCTGTTTTTT. Translating it yields CASSFRENTGELFF.

This clonotype was seen only a few times. The junction and the germline gene differ at one end; a read error may be behind it. V gene TRBV5-1 combines with J gene TRBJ2-7; 8 nucleotides agree with TRBD2. The CDR3 spans 14 residues. Germline CDR1 reads SGHRS; CDR2 reads YFSETQ. The CDR3, as DNA: TGTGCCAGCAGCTTAGCGGGACAAAACTACGAGCAGTACTTC. Its protein product is CASSLAGQNYEQYF.

This clonotype occurred a few times. V gene TRBV7-6 combines with J gene TRBJ1-1; no reliable D call. Germline CDR1 and CDR2: SGHVS and FNYEAQ. The CDR3 contains 14 residues. V was cut by 0 bases and J by 4 bases, with 9 bases left in between. CDR3 protein: CASSLAGPTTEAFF. The CDR3 DNA reads TGTGCCAGCAGCTTAGCCGGACCGACCACTGAAGCTTTCTTT.

V gene TRBV5-5 combines with J gene TRBJ2-1; TRBD2 aligns across 7 bases. The end of the DNA fits TRBJ2-7 better, so the J call may be wrong. Looked up from germline, CDR1 is SGHKS and CDR2 is YYEKEE (reference sequence). There are 17 residues in the CDR3. The DNA for the CDR3 is TGTGCCAGCAGCTTGAGTCCGGGGCTAGCGGCCTACAATGAGCAGTACTTC. This codes for CASSLSPGLAAYNEQYF.